The 23 T cell receptor beta chains below were found in one sample sequenced in a study of blood T cell repertoires in COVID-19. This table comes from immunoSEQ multiplex PCR, and its TCRdb copy is limited to in-frame clones, with some not included. The data show roughly 200,000 clones, roughly 88% seen once. The specimen sequenced was PBMCs or T cells enriched from blood (not recorded which). The origin of the receptors is a woman in her twenties or thirties who had recovered from COVID-19.

The V gene is TRBV19, the J gene TRBJ1-5; 7 bases line up with TRBD1. Germline loops: CDR1 LNHDA, CDR2 SQIVND (reference sequence). J lost 2 bases, V lost 4 bases, and 11 bases had no gene match. The CDR3 sequence is 17 residues long. DNA of the CDR3: TGTGCCAGTAGTACAAACGGCTACAGGGGCGGCAATCAGCCCCAGCATTTT. It specifies CASSTNGYRGGNQPQHF.

The rearrangement joins TRBV15 to TRBJ2-1; TRBD2 might be the D (6 bases). The V gene's germline CDR1 is LNHNV and CDR2 YYDKDF (reference sequence). V was trimmed by 1 base and J by 7 bases, leaving 14 bases between them. CDR3 length: 15 amino acids. The CDR3: CATSRGMGGVNEQFF. The CDR3 DNA sequence: TGTGCCACCAGCAGAGGGATGGGGGGTGTAAATGAGCAGTTCTTC. Supplemented by reference TRBV15 and TRBJ2-1, the full variable domain reads DAMVIQNPRYQVTQFGKPVTLSCSQTLNHNVMYWYQQKSSQAPKLLFHYYDKDFNNEADTPDNFQSRRPNTSFCFLDIRSPGLGDTAMYLCATSRGMGGVNEQFFGPGTRLTVL.

The chain joins TRBV2 to TRBJ2-5; tentative D call: TRBD1 (7 bases). The CDR3 has 15 amino acids. V lost 7 bases, J lost 4 bases, and 19 bases lay in between. Germline CDR1 and CDR2: SNHLY and FYNNEI. The CDR3, as DNA: TGTGCCAGCATCCGTGGAGGGGGCGATACAGAGACCCAGTACTTC. This encodes CASIRGGGDTETQYF.

This clone was counted once. This chain joins TRBV5-6 and TRBJ2-7; 11 nucleotides line up with TRBD2. Losses at the gene ends were 7 bases for V and 2 bases for J; bases not matched to a gene: 8. Germline V gives CDR1 SGHDT, CDR2 YYEEEE. The CDR3 is 15 residues long. CDR3: CASCPGLAETYEQYF. The CDR3 DNA reads TGTGCCAGCTGCCCGGGACTAGCGGAGACCTACGAGCAGTACTTC.

V usage is TRBV27 and J usage is TRBJ2-1; a weak D match, TRBD2 (6 bases). The CDR3 covers 14 residues. The germline V gene encodes CDR1 MNHEY and CDR2 SMNVEV (reference sequence). V gave up 7 bases and J gave up 3 bases, with 13 bases separating them. The CDR3, as DNA: TGTGCCAGCAACCCTCTTAGCGGCTACAATGAGCAGTTCTTC. This gives the protein CASNPLSGYNEQFF.

This rearrangement joins TRBV4-1 to TRBJ1-2; D remains ambiguous. Trimming cost V 1 base and J 4 bases, with 13 bases left between them. This CDR3 is 15 amino acids long. Germline V gene data show CDR1 as MGHRA and CDR2 as YSYEKL. CDR3 nucleotides: TGCGCCAGCAGCCAAGGGGAGTCGGTTACCTATGGCTACACCTTC. This gives the protein CASSQGESVTYGYTF.

A single count supports this clone. This chain uses TRBV20-1 with TRBJ1-1; D may be TRBD1 (5 bases). The CDR3 runs 9 residues. In germline, CDR1 is DFQATT, CDR2 SNEGSKA (reference sequence). The CDR3 sequence: CSQTEEAFF. The CDR3 DNA is TGCAGCCAGACAGAAGAAGCTTTCTTT.

The chain carries TRBV2 and TRBJ2-1; 12 bases line up with TRBD2. With 6 bases clipped from V and 1 base from J, the junction kept 4 bases outside the gene matches. This CDR3 is 16 amino acids long. Per the germline V gene, CDR1 is SNHLY and CDR2 is FYNNEI. The CDR3 region is CASRGTSGWSYNEQFF. DNA for the CDR3: TGTGCCAGCAGGGGGACTAGCGGGTGGTCCTACAATGAGCAGTTCTTC.

The J gene is TRBJ1-1, the V gene TRBV11-2; D is ambiguous. V lost 0 bases, J lost 7 bases, and 9 bases lay in between. CDR1 and CDR2 (germline): SGHAT, FQNNGV. The CDR3 is made up of 13 amino acids. As DNA, the CDR3 is TGTGCCAGCAGCTTAGATCCCGTGTTTGAAGCTTTCTTT. Protein sequence: CASSLDPVFEAFF.

The chain couples TRBV9 to TRBJ1-1, with TRBD1 matching over 9 bases. This CDR3 has 15 amino acids. CDR1 and CDR2 from the germline V gene are SGDLS and YYNGEE. V was pared by 2 bases and J by 6 bases, with 8 bases of the junction left unmatched. CDR3 sequence (DNA): TGTGCCAGCAGCGTCGAACAGGGGGCCCTACCTGAAGCTTTCTTT. Protein: CASSVEQGALPEAFF.

This clone was counted a few times. V gene TRBV4-1 combines with J gene TRBJ2-7, with D unresolved. V lost 1 base to trimming and J lost 1 base, with 5 bases between them. The CDR3 spans 13 residues. Germline CDR1 and CDR2: MGHRA and YSYEKL. The CDR3 protein is CASSQGPSYEQYF. The CDR3 region has the DNA TGCGCCAGCAGCCAAGGGCCTTCCTACGAGCAGTACTTC.

The J gene is TRBJ1-6, the V gene TRBV25-1, with no clear D. CDR1 is MGHDK and CDR2 is SYGVNS in the germline V gene. V lost 4 bases to trimming and J lost 10 bases, with 8 bases between them. The CDR3 extends over 12 amino acids. For the CDR3, the DNA is TGTGCCAGCAGTGCGAGCGACTCACCCCTCCACTTT. Its protein product is CASSASDSPLHF.

This chain uses TRBV7-2 with TRBJ2-2, with a possible D match to TRBD2 (5 bases). Trimming left V 5 bases short and J 7 bases short, with 14 bases between. The CDR3 covers 14 residues. Germline V gene data show CDR1 as SGHTA and CDR2 as FQGNSA. CDR3 sequence reads: CASSPSYRFGELFF. The CDR3 nucleotides read TGTGCCAGCAGCCCTAGCTATCGGTTCGGGGAGCTGTTTTTT. Full variable domain (missing parts from reference TRBV7-2 and TRBJ2-2): GAGVSQSPSNKVTEKGKDVELRCDPISGHTALYWYRQSLGQGLEFLIYFQGNSAPDKSGLPSDRFSAERTGGSVSTLTIQRTQQEDSAVYLCASSPSYRFGELFFGEGSRLTVL.

The table lists this clone with a count of one. The chain is built from TRBV28 and TRBJ1-6, with no clear D. V lost 8 bases and J lost 4, with 18 bases in between. The CDR3 sequence is 16 residues long. From germline, CDR1 is MDHEN and CDR2 SYDVKM. This CDR3 is CASLNPARPYNSPLHF. In DNA form, the CDR3 reads TGTGCCAGCCTCAATCCGGCTAGACCTTATAATTCACCCCTCCACTTT.

CDR3: CASSSIGKPLFF. CDR3 in DNA: TGTGCCAGCAGTTCCATCGGGAAACCTCTGTTTTTT. The chain recombines TRBV28 with TRBJ2-2; D perhaps matches TRBD2 (5 bases). Trimming cost V 4 bases and J 14 bases, with 14 bases left between them. Germline loops: CDR1 MDHEN, CDR2 SYDVKM. This CDR3 has 12 amino acids.

This chain links TRBV9 with TRBJ2-1, with TRBD1 identical over 9 bases. CDR1 and CDR2 from the germline V gene are SGDLS and YYNGEE. After removal of 2 bases from V and 7 bases from J, the junction contained 16 bases not matched to a gene. This CDR3 spans 18 amino acids. CDR3 sequence reads: CASSVTGGGGSLVNEQFF. CDR3 coding DNA: TGTGCCAGCAGCGTTACAGGGGGCGGTGGTAGCTTAGTTAATGAGCAGTTCTTC.

The chain is built from TRBV19 and TRBJ1-5; no definite D call. The CDR3 totals 19 residues. Germline V gene sequence: CDR1 LNHDA, CDR2 SQIVND (reference sequence). Trimming left V 1 base short and J 2 bases short, with 21 bases between. CDR3 coding DNA: TGTGCCAGTAGTATAGTCGGGGAGGGATTGTATCGGGGCAATCAGCCCCAGCATTTT. Its translation: CASSIVGEGLYRGNQPQHF.

This rearrangement joins TRBV27 to TRBJ2-1; D is uncertain. Germline values: CDR1 MNHEY, CDR2 SMNVEV (reference sequence). This CDR3 region has 15 residues. Trimming removed 0 bases at V and 0 bases at J, with 6 bases between. The CDR3 DNA reads as TGTGCCAGCAGTTTATCTTCGAGCTCCTACAATGAGCAGTTCTTC. This codes for CASSLSSSSYNEQFF.

The chain recombines TRBV28 with TRBJ2-7; 7 nucleotides match TRBD1. This CDR3 comprises 15 residues. In germline, CDR1 is MDHEN, CDR2 SYDVKM. V lost 3 bases and J lost 2; bases outside the gene matches: 7. In DNA form, the CDR3 reads TGTGCCAGCAGTTTCAGACAGGGTTTTCCCTACGAGCAGTACTTC. It codes for CASSFRQGFPYEQYF.

Here the CDR3 reads CASSLGGDGYTF. Written as DNA, the CDR3 is TGTGCCAGCAGCTTAGGTGGAGATGGCTACACCTTC. The chain has TRBV7-9 and TRBJ1-2; no definite D call. Between the trimmed V and J ends, which lost 1 base and 6 bases, there was a span of 6 bases. The CDR3 loop spans 12 amino acids. CDR1 and CDR2 from the germline V gene are SEHNR and FQNEAQ (reference sequence).

This clone was recorded once. The chain is built from TRBV6-5 and TRBJ2-3; 7 positions agree with TRBD2. The V segment lost 2 bases and the J segment 3 bases; nucleotides outside the gene matches: 5. The germline CDR1 and CDR2 sequences are MNHEY and SVGAGI. The CDR3 extends over 15 amino acids. In nucleotides, the CDR3 is TGTGCCAGCAGTTACACGGTAGCGGGTACAGATACGCAGTATTTT. Translating it yields CASSYTVAGTDTQYF.

The rearrangement joins TRBV12-3 or TRBV12-4 to TRBJ2-7, with a possible D match to TRBD1 (6 bases). V was shortened by 5 bases and J by 9 bases, with 14 bases between the two germline ends. CDR3 length: 12 amino acids. The CDR3 is CASSPAPGAQYF. The CDR3 nucleotides read TGTGCCAGCAGTCCCGCACCAGGGGCGCAGTACTTC.

The rearrangement uses TRBV4-1 and TRBJ1-2, with unresolved D. V lost 5 bases, J lost 0 bases, and 7 bases lay in between. The germline V gene encodes CDR1 MGHRA and CDR2 YSYEKL. CDR3 size: 13 residues. The CDR3 nucleotides are TGCGCCAGCAGCAAGCTTTCTAACTATGGCTACACCTTC. Its protein product is CASSKLSNYGYTF.